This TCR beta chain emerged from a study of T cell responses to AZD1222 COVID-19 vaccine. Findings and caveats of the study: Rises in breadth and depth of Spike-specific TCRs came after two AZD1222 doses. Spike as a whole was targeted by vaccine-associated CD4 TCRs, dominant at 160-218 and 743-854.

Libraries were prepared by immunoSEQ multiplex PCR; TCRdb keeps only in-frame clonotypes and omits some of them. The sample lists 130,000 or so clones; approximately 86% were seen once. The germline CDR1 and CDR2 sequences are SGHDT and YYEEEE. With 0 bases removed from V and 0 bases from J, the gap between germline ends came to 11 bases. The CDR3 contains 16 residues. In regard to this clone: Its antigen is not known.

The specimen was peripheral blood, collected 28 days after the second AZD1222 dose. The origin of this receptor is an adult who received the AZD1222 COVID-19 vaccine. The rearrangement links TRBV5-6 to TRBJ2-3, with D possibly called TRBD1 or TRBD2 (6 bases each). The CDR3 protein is CASSLAPGASTDTQYF. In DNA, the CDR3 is TGTGCCAGCAGCTTGGCCCCGGGGGCAAGCACAGATACGCAGTATTTT. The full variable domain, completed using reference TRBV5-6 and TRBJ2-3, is DAGVTQSPTHLIKTRGQQVTLRCSPKSGHDTVSWYQQALGQGPQFIFQYYEEEERQRGNFPDRFSGHQFPNYSSELNVNALLLGDSALYLCASSLAPGASTDTQYFGPGTRLTVL.